The subject of this entry is one T cell receptor (beta chain). Participant-reported clinical history was the basis for cohort assignment. The recovered donors of Cohort 3 showed two negative PCRs, clearance, or symptom resolution. This sample is part of a study of blood T cell repertoires in COVID-19. Repertoires were generated with immunoSEQ multiplex PCR, while TCRdb's copy carries only in-frame clones and drops some. Among approximately 300,000 clones listed, about nine tenths were seen once. Sequencing used PBMCs or T cells enriched from blood (not recorded which). The TCR was taken from a woman in her 30s who had recovered from COVID-19.

The CDR3, as DNA: TGTGCCACCATCAAGTATGGGGCGTCCGACGAGCAGTACTTC. This encodes CATIKYGASDEQYF. The genes are TRBV6-5 and TRBJ2-7; D is possibly TRBD1 (5 bases). CDR1 is MNHEY, CDR2 SVGAGI, per germline. Trimming removed 10 bases at V and 5 bases at J, with 21 bases between. CDR3 size: 14 residues.